This is a list of T cell receptor beta chains from one sample in a study of T cells after posttransplantation cyclophosphamide. Clones were sequenced by immunoSEQ multiplex PCR, and TCRdb holds only the in-frame ones, with some missing. The sample has 45,000 or so clones; roughly nine tenths are singletons. Sequenced material: PBMCs. Receptors were obtained from a woman in her 50s in good health and a related stem cell transplant donor. CDR3s leave out the opening cysteine and the closing phenylalanine or tryptophan.

v_call: TRBV29-1
j_call: TRBJ2-2
cdr3_aa: SGAGRLNTGELF

v_call: TRBV6-5
j_call: TRBJ1-1
cdr3_aa: ASSYSQGARTEAF

v_call: TRBV4-3
j_call: TRBJ2-1
cdr3_aa: ASSQDEASGSYNEQF

v_call: TRBV10-3
j_call: TRBJ1-2
cdr3_aa: AISASPRGVVDYGYT

v_call: TRBV18
j_call: TRBJ1-1
cdr3_aa: ASSGAANTEAF

v_call: TRBV25-1
j_call: TRBJ1-2
cdr3_aa: ASSLDAVGSGYT

v_call: TRBV28
j_call: TRBJ2-3
cdr3_aa: ATLPGTSGIDTQY

v_call: TRBV9
j_call: TRBJ2-1
cdr3_aa: ASSVAPQSDNEQF

v_call: TRBV2
j_call: TRBJ1-2
cdr3_aa: ASSEGRASSGSYGYT

v_call: TRBV5-4
j_call: TRBJ2-2
cdr3_aa: ASTAANTGELF

v_call: TRBV5-1
j_call: TRBJ2-6
cdr3_aa: ASSTGTGMGGANVLT

v_call: TRBV18
j_call: TRBJ1-1
cdr3_aa: ASSPGGEHTEAF

v_call: TRBV6-1
j_call: TRBJ1-2
cdr3_aa: ASSENPDMGGYGYT

v_call: TRBV18
j_call: TRBJ1-2
cdr3_aa: ASSPGQTNYGYT

v_call: TRBV5-1
j_call: TRBJ2-1
cdr3_aa: ASSPTAGPKEQF

v_call: TRBV29-1
j_call: TRBJ1-2
cdr3_aa: SGYRGYGYT

v_call: TRBV27
j_call: TRBJ1-2
cdr3_aa: ASSLSPARGHLGYGYT

v_call: TRBV7-7
j_call: TRBJ2-5
cdr3_aa: ASSLEGGAVKTQY

v_call: TRBV19
j_call: TRBJ1-4
cdr3_aa: ASSSRQGVSTNEKLF

v_call: TRBV18
j_call: TRBJ1-1
cdr3_aa: ASSQGVQAEAF

v_call: TRBV9
j_call: TRBJ2-7
cdr3_aa: ASSEGQGSSYEQY

v_call: TRBV7-3
j_call: TRBJ1-1
cdr3_aa: ARRDLGHTEAEAF

v_call: TRBV30
j_call: TRBJ1-1
cdr3_aa: AWSTVANTEAF

v_call: TRBV28
j_call: NA
cdr3_aa: ASKLPAGGKNEQY

v_call: TRBV6-5
j_call: TRBJ1-2
cdr3_aa: ASSYSGLGGYT

v_call: TRBV5-1
j_call: TRBJ1-6
cdr3_aa: ASSLGTVANVNSPLH

v_call: TRBV7-9
j_call: TRBJ2-3
cdr3_aa: ASSLGAGTGVSTDTQY

v_call: TRBV7-2
j_call: TRBJ2-3
cdr3_aa: ASSLAPVMGTDTQY

v_call: TRBV2
j_call: TRBJ2-7
cdr3_aa: ASSETASGSGYEQY

v_call: TRBV5-1
j_call: TRBJ2-7
cdr3_aa: ASSLEQGYYEQY

v_call: TRBV2
j_call: TRBJ2-1
cdr3_aa: ASSSTKSSYNEQF

v_call: TRBV10-3
j_call: TRBJ1-5
cdr3_aa: AIGGGEDQPQH

v_call: TRBV28
j_call: TRBJ2-1
cdr3_aa: ASSPRSSYNEQF

v_call: TRBV7-8
j_call: TRBJ2-2
cdr3_aa: ASSLETGTNTGELF

v_call: TRBV5-1
j_call: TRBJ2-3
cdr3_aa: ASSPTTSGGANTQY

v_call: TRBV5-4
j_call: TRBJ1-1
cdr3_aa: ASSLGILRGTEAF

v_call: TRBV7-3
j_call: TRBJ1-1
cdr3_aa: ASSPSGTGDITEAF

v_call: TRBV7-9
j_call: TRBJ2-7
cdr3_aa: ASRFPSDYEQY

v_call: TRBV4-2
j_call: TRBJ2-7
cdr3_aa: ASSQDSGTRQY

v_call: TRBV4-1
j_call: TRBJ1-1
cdr3_aa: ASSQDLQPLPTRDTEAF

v_call: TRBV6-4
j_call: TRBJ1-1
cdr3_aa: ASSEGARTEAF

v_call: TRBV19
j_call: TRBJ1-5
cdr3_aa: ASRGQGNQPQH

v_call: TRBV7-9
j_call: TRBJ1-1
cdr3_aa: ASTQQGGEGNTEAF

v_call: TRBV6-1
j_call: TRBJ2-5
cdr3_aa: ASIVPEIQETQY

v_call: TRBV18
j_call: TRBJ2-7
cdr3_aa: ASSGPSGESYEQY

v_call: TRBV5-1
j_call: TRBJ1-1
cdr3_aa: ASSLVLPQGFTEAF

v_call: TRBV7-9
j_call: TRBJ2-1
cdr3_aa: ASSPLAGEVYNEQF

v_call: TRBV5-1
j_call: TRBJ1-2
cdr3_aa: ASSLSGQALLGYT

v_call: TRBV7-2
j_call: TRBJ1-1
cdr3_aa: ASSLVDRDTEAF

v_call: TRBV19
j_call: TRBJ2-7
cdr3_aa: ASASGSGAYEQY

v_call: TRBV6-1
j_call: TRBJ1-2
cdr3_aa: ASSLAFTYGYT

v_call: TRBV25-1
j_call: TRBJ2-3
cdr3_aa: ASSRRLASTDTQY

v_call: TRBV6-6
j_call: TRBJ1-5
cdr3_aa: ASSRDSERPQH

v_call: TRBV5-1
j_call: TRBJ2-2
cdr3_aa: ASSSETGVMTGELF

v_call: TRBV6-4
j_call: TRBJ1-1
cdr3_aa: ASSDRDRAEAF

v_call: TRBV28
j_call: TRBJ1-5
cdr3_aa: ASSFLNQPQH

v_call: TRBV4-1
j_call: TRBJ2-7
cdr3_aa: ASSHPRGQSSYEQY

v_call: TRBV5-1
j_call: TRBJ1-1
cdr3_aa: ASSLGEGIEAF